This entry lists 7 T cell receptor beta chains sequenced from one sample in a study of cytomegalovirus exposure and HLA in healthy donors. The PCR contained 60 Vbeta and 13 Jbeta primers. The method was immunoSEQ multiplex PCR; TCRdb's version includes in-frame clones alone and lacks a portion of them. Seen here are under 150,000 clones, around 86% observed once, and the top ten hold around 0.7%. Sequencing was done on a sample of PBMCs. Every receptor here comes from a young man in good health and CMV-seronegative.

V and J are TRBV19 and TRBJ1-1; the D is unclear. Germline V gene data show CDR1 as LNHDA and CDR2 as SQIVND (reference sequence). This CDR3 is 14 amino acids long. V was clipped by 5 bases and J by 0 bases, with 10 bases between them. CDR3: CASSLQRVNTEAFF. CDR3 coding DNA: TGTGCCAGTAGTCTACAGAGAGTGAACACTGAAGCTTTCTTT.

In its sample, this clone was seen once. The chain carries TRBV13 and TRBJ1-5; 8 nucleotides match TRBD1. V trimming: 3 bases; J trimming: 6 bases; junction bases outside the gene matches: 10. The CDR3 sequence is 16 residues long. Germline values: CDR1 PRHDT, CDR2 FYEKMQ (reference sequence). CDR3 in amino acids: CASSFGPGTGGQPQHF. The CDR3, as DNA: TGTGCCAGCAGCTTCGGACCCGGGACAGGCGGTCAGCCCCAGCATTTT.

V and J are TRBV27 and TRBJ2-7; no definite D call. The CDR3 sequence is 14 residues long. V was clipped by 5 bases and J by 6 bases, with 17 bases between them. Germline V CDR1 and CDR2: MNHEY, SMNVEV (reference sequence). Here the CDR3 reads CASSPLPLVGEQYF. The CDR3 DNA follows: TGTGCCAGCAGTCCGCTCCCCCTAGTAGGCGAGCAGTACTTC.

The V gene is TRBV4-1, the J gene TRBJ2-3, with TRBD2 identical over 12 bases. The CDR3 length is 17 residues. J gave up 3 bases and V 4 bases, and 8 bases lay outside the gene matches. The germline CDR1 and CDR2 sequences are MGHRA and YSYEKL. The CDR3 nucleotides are TGCGCCAGCAGCCCGCGGGCTAGCGGGGGGGTAACAGATACGCAGTATTTT. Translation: CASSPRASGGVTDTQYF.

The CDR3 here is CASTPQLVAETQYF. The CDR3 DNA reads TGTGCCAGCACGCCTCAATTGGTGGCTGAGACCCAGTACTTC. The chain links TRBV6-1 to TRBJ2-5, with no clear D. The CDR3 has 14 amino acids. V gave up 7 bases and J gave up 5 bases, with 17 bases separating them. Germline CDR1 is MNHNS and CDR2 is SASEGT.

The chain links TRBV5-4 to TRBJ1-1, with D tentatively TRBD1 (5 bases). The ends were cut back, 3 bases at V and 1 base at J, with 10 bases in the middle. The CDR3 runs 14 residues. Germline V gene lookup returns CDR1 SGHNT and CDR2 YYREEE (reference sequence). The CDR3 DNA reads TGTGCCAGCAGCTCGACCGGACAGAACACTGAAGCTTTCTTT. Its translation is CASSSTGQNTEAFF.

The CDR3 protein is CASSLERQLDQPQHF. The CDR3 DNA reads as TGTGCCAGCAGCTTAGAGAGACAGTTAGATCAGCCCCAGCATTTT. J is TRBJ1-5 and V is TRBV7-2; D possibly corresponds to TRBD1 (5 bases). There are 15 residues in the CDR3. V was pared by 1 base and J by 5 bases, with 12 bases between. CDR1 and CDR2 from the germline V gene are SGHTA and FQGNSA. Complete variable domain (other parts from reference TRBV7-2 and TRBJ1-5): GAGVSQSPSNKVTEKGKDVELRCDPISGHTALYWYRQSLGQGLEFLIYFQGNSAPDKSGLPSDRFSAERTGGSVSTLTIQRTQQEDSAVYLCASSLERQLDQPQHFGDGTRLSIL.